This T cell receptor beta chain emerged from a study of blood T cell repertoires in COVID-19. Patients at the Seattle site were enrolled during active infection and followed longitudinally. Assay used: immunoSEQ multiplex PCR; TCRdb lists only in-frame clones, some missing. This table has about 160,000 clones, about 83% appearing once. The sequence was collected from a woman in her seventies with COVID-19, enrolled during active disease. Sequencing was done on a sample of peripheral blood.

CDR3 residues: CASSTHSGGGIGELFF. As DNA, the CDR3 is TGTGCCAGCAGTACCCATAGCGGGGGTGGGATCGGGGAGCTGTTTTTT. The V and J genes are TRBV28 and TRBJ2-2, with 9 bases matching TRBD2. This CDR3 spans 16 amino acids. The trim removed 5 bases at V and 7 bases at J, leaving 11 bases unmatched. Germline loops: CDR1 MDHEN, CDR2 SYDVKM.